This entry is about one T cell receptor (beta chain). A much more abundant neighbour one base away suggests this may be a read error. The sample comes from a study of molecular identifiers for immune sequencing clone quantification. Germline CDR1 reads SGHAT; CDR2 reads FQNNGV. Trimming took 0 bases from V and 1 from J, leaving 16 bases between them. This CDR3 comprises 17 residues. TCRdb fed the PCR reads into MiXCR, producing one record per CDR3 protein. This sample has over 60,000 distinct CDR3 sequences, with under 20% found just once. The sample consisted of naive CD8+ T cells from blood, with Jurkat cell RNA spiked in. The subset was: FACS-sorted CD8+CD4-CCR7+CD45RA+ naive T cells. V is TRBV11-2 and J is TRBJ2-7; D might be TRBD2 (5 bases). The sequence was collected from a human donor in good health. Some libraries in this study had Jurkat cell RNA spiked in. For the CDR3, the DNA is TGTGCCAGCAGCTTAGAGGTGTGGGGAGACACTTCCTACGAGCAGTACTTC. This codes for CASSLEVWGDTSYEQYF.